The TCR beta chain under discussion was sequenced for a study of shared clonotypes between healthy human individuals (dated by TCRdb to the early 2020s). Turning to the overall study: A few men and two women, aged 18 to 49 years, made up the cohort. Per donor, leukapheresis produced somewhere between about 0.94 and 10 billion PBMCs. To estimate repertoire size and how much clonotypes are shared between individuals, the study performed deep sequencing of blood TCR repertoires from five healthy adults. To increase sequencing depth and limit assay-specific biases, TCR repertoire library preparation and sequencing were carried out by different laboratories using diverse techniques. For each donor, CD4 naive and CD4 memory were each run on three plates, CD8 naive on two plates, and CD8 memory on one plate. Summary of the overall study and its limitations: Compared with non-shared clonotypes, clonotypes shared by all four sorted-subset donors had higher generation probabilities. Approximately 5% of naive CD4, more than 3% of naive CD8, roughly 2.5% of memory CD4, and 0.35% to 0.5% of memory CD8 clonotypes were shared across a few donors. Larger estimated clonotype richness was generally found for naive subsets than for memory subsets. Based on pairwise subsampling, the degree of clonotype sharing among donors was expected to be affected by sequencing depth. Because the study included a small number of donors, the genetic and exposure-history diversity represented was limited. Sampling was limited to blood, and TCR repertoires in tissue likely differ from TCR repertoires in blood. Rarefaction of sorted-subset datasets indicated incomplete sequencing despite the large sequencing depth.

TCR CDR3 regions were amplified from genomic DNA by multiplex PCR using the deep immunoSEQ assay. Extracted genomic DNA from each cell subset was spread evenly across all wells of several immunoSEQ 96-well plates, with each plate serving as a replicate. Each replicate PCR for sorted subsets received approximately 200 ng genomic DNA, equal to tens of thousands of T cell genomes. Purified libraries were quantified with a Qubit 3.0 fluorometer, sized on a Bioanalyzer 2100, and re-quantified with the KAPA Library Quantification kit. Every immunoSEQ 96-well plate was sequenced on a dedicated single-read 150-cycle Illumina NextSeq 550 flow cell. Per the original workflow: Because only junctional sequences without quality scores were contained in the immunoSEQ output, filtering matching that applied to full-length reads could not be performed. Sequences were annotated with PyIR, a Python wrapper for IgBLAST v1.9, and V/J genes and CDR3 were assigned using IMGT germline references. Reads were removed for weak V/J assignments (E-value above 1e-6), missing CDR3, stop codons, out-of-frame junctions, or ambiguous translated residues. A V3J clonotype was defined by an identical inferred V gene, J gene, and CDR3 amino acid sequence. To compute the percentage overlap between repertoires, the number of shared unique clonotypes was divided by the size of the smaller repertoire. Richness of each repertoire was evaluated using RTK rarefaction, the Chao1 estimator, and Recon v2.1 estimates of unobserved clonotypes. OLGA was used to compute generation probabilities for all TCRbeta clonotypes that the gDNA method yielded from several donors. TCRdb took this table from immuneACCESS and kept in-frame rearrangements with V and J called. Such tables lack part of the clones; where checked against another copy, unresolved V genes explain under half of the gap, and the rest is unexplained. The V and J calls and clone size were taken over from that table, and D and trimming were inferred from the DNA. The sample contains some 2,500,000 clones, approximately 93% of them found a single time. The ten largest clonotypes hold 0.35% to 0.45% of the sample.

This clone was detected once. Its antigen has not been determined. Nothing much larger sits one base from this clone, and base qualities are not available. The CDR3 sequence holds 16 residues, the cysteine and phenylalanine included. Solely the CDR3 DNA is kept, with 48 bases framed from the first base. The germline V gene (reference sequence) gives CDR1 as MNHEY and CDR2 as SMNVEV. Cut back by 0 bases and 2 bases, the V and J ends lie 11 bases apart. The donors were healthy, HIV-negative adults who had no recently reported acute infections or vaccinations. Only Caucasian adults living in Nashville, Tennessee, USA were represented among the donors. CD4+ T cells were enriched by magnetic negative selection, after which naive cells were positively selected on CD45RA and the negative fraction was taken as the memory subset. Blood was collected by leukapheresis, and PBMCs were isolated by Ficoll-Histopaque density gradient centrifugation and then cryopreserved in liquid nitrogen vapor phase. Purity and quantity of every magnetically sorted T cell population were checked by analytical flow cytometry. Genomic DNA was isolated from each sorted fraction and quantified by UV absorbance on a Nanodrop 2000c.

In this chain, TRBV27 is recombined with TRBJ2-4; the D gene is unclear. The sequenced material came from naive CD4+ T cells from PBMCs. This specimen's cell subset or site label, interpreted: CD45RA+ positively selected. The sequence was collected from a man aged 18 to 29 in good health. Some clones in this sample may be carry-over from other donors' samples. At the DNA level, the sequence is TGTGCCAGCAGTTTATCGAAAAGGTGGCCCAAAAACATTCAGTACTTC. This is translated as CASSLSKRWPKNIQYF.